The 21 T cell receptor beta chains below come from one sample, sequenced in a study of shared clonotypes between healthy human individuals (dated by TCRdb to the early 2020s). CD8 naive samples were obtained by positive selection for CCR7 among CD45RO-negative cells, yielding a CD45RA+CCR7+ population from which TemRA cells were excluded. Preparation of the library involved the immunoSEQ multiplex PCR assay. Not all clones reach the TCRdb copy of this immuneACCESS table, which keeps in-frame sequences only. Checked studies attribute under half of the gap to unresolved V genes and leave the rest unexplained. The sample yields around 1,900,000 clones; 80% to 95% were counted once. Around 1.7% of the sample is in the top ten clones. The sample comprised naive CD8+ T cells from PBMCs. In the paper's terms, the cell subset or site label means: CD45RA+CCR7+. The receptors derive from a man aged 18 to 30 in good health. Some clones in this sample may be carry-over from other donors' samples.

The chain employs TRBV5-1 and TRBJ1-1; D is undetermined. The germline CDR1 and CDR2 sequences are SGHRS and YFSETQ. V was shortened by 4 bases and J by 4 bases, with 11 bases between the two germline ends. This CDR3 is built from 13 residues. This CDR3 reads CASSETLATEAFF. The CDR3 nucleotides read TGCGCCAGCAGCGAGACTCTTGCCACTGAAGCTTTCTTT.

V gene TRBV25-1 combines with J gene TRBJ2-7; 15 bases line up with TRBD2. This CDR3 has 15 amino acids. V shed 8 bases, J shed 6 bases, and the junction held 8 bases outside the gene matches. Germline V gene data show CDR1 as MGHDK and CDR2 as SYGVNS. CDR3 bases: TGTGCCAGCTGGGGACTAGCGGGAGGTGAGGGCGAGCAGTACTTC. Translated, it gives CASWGLAGGEGEQYF.

The chain is built from TRBV7-6 and TRBJ2-7; 9 nucleotides agree with TRBD2. Per the germline V gene, CDR1 is SGHVS and CDR2 is FNYEAQ. The V gene end was trimmed by 5 bases and the J gene end by 3 bases; junction bases not matched to a gene: 5. CDR3 size: 14 residues. In DNA form, the CDR3 reads TGTGCCAGCAGCCGCGCGGGAGGGAACTACGAGCAGTACTTC. This codes for CASSRAGGNYEQYF.

The J gene is TRBJ2-7, the V gene TRBV7-9; D is unclear. The CDR3 loop spans 13 amino acids. The germline gives CDR1 SEHNR, CDR2 FQNEAQ (reference sequence). V dropped 5 bases and J dropped 6 bases, with 14 bases sitting between them. This CDR3 reads CASSPDTVAEQYF. The CDR3 DNA follows: TGTGCCAGCAGCCCCGACACCGTTGCCGAGCAGTACTTC.

The chain has TRBV28 and TRBJ2-7, with D tentatively TRBD2 (6 bases). Germline V gene sequence: CDR1 MDHEN, CDR2 SYDVKM. The CDR3 runs 14 residues. V lost 2 bases and J lost 5, with 13 bases in between. The CDR3 region has the DNA TGTGCCAGCAGTTTACCTGGTGGGGGGAACGAGCAGTACTTC. Protein: CASSLPGGGNEQYF.

V is TRBV28 and J is TRBJ1-4; the D is unclear. Trimming cost V 6 bases and J 4 bases, with 12 bases left between them. Germline lookup yields CDR1 MDHEN and CDR2 SYDVKM. The CDR3 spans 14 residues. The CDR3 here is CASRTSQSNEKLFF. The CDR3 coding sequence is TGTGCCAGCAGAACGTCGCAGAGTAATGAAAAACTGTTTTTT.

This chain links TRBV5-8 with TRBJ1-5; 8 nucleotides align to TRBD1. This CDR3 comprises 16 residues. V lost 1 base to trimming and J lost 3 bases; unmatched junction nucleotides: 6. Germline V gives CDR1 SGHTS, CDR2 YDEGEE. The CDR3 here is CASSLSGQGNNQPQHF. For the CDR3, the DNA is TGTGCCAGCAGCTTGTCAGGACAGGGTAACAATCAGCCCCAGCATTTT.

The chain has TRBV27 and TRBJ1-4, with D unresolved. This CDR3 comprises 14 residues. V was pared by 7 bases and J by 5 bases, with 14 bases between. CDR1 is MNHEY, CDR2 SMNVEV, per germline (reference sequence). CDR3 sequence (DNA): TGTGCCAGCACCCAAATGGGCAGCAATGAAAAACTGTTTTTT. Its translation is CASTQMGSNEKLFF.

With regard to this clone: This CDR3 is also generated by other DNA sequences in the sample. The rearrangement joins TRBV27 to TRBJ2-7; 11 nucleotides match TRBD1. Trimming removed 5 bases from V and 3 bases from J; junction bases left unmatched: 3. The germline CDR1 and CDR2 sequences are MNHEY and SMNVEV (reference sequence). The length of the CDR3 is 14 residues. DNA of the CDR3: TGTGCCAGCAGTCCCGGGACAGGGGGCTACGAGCAGTACTTC. This sequence encodes CASSPGTGGYEQYF.

The sample holds one count of this clone. The CDR3 spells CASSLVAGGGWETQYF. Here the CDR3 DNA reads TGTGCCAGCAGTTTGGTAGCAGGGGGCGGATGGGAGACCCAGTACTTC. The rearrangement links TRBV28 to TRBJ2-5; 8 bases are a match to TRBD1. Per the germline V gene, CDR1 is MDHEN and CDR2 is SYDVKM. The CDR3 contains 16 residues. V was clipped by 3 bases and J by 5 bases; unmatched bases: 11. Drawing the rest from reference TRBV28 and TRBJ2-5, the complete variable domain is DVKVTQSSRYLVKRTGEKVFLECVQDMDHENMFWYRQDPGLGLRLIYFSYDVKMKEKGDIPEGYSVSREKKERFSLILESASTNQTSMYLCASSLVAGGGWETQYFGPGTRLLVL.

This clone was observed a few times. The same CDR3 also results from other DNA sequences found in this sample. The rearrangement links TRBV9 to TRBJ2-7; D perhaps matches TRBD2 (6 bases). Germline values: CDR1 SGDLS, CDR2 YYNGEE. CDR3 length: 13 amino acids. The V gene lost 0 bases and the J gene lost 7 bases, with 11 bases spanning the gap. The chain's CDR3 is CASSVGLAGEQYF. Here the CDR3 DNA reads TGTGCCAGCAGCGTAGGATTGGCGGGGGAGCAGTACTTC. Using reference TRBV9 and TRBJ2-7 for the parts outside the CDR3, the full variable domain is DSGVTQTPKHLITATGQRVTLRCSPRSGDLSVYWYQQSLDQGLQFLIQYYNGEERAKGNILERFSAQQFPDLHSELNLSSLELGDSALYFCASSVGLAGEQYFGPGTRLTVT.

Turning to this clone: This specimen includes other DNA sequences encoding the same CDR3. The rearrangement joins TRBV5-1 to TRBJ2-7; D is uncertain. Trimming shortened V by 0 bases and J by 4 bases, and 8 bases separated the two germline ends. The CDR3 totals 13 residues. Germline assignment: CDR1 SGHRS and CDR2 YFSETQ. The CDR3 DNA is TGCGCCAGCAGCTTGGTACCGGGTTACGAGCAGTACTTC. Its translation is CASSLVPGYEQYF. Looking up the rest from reference TRBV5-1 and TRBJ2-7 gives the full variable domain: KAGVTQTPRYLIKTRGQQVTLSCSPISGHRSVSWYQQTPGQGLQFLFEYFSETQRNKGNFPGRFSGRQFSNSRSEMNVSTLELGDSALYLCASSLVPGYEQYFGPGTRLTVT.

The chain is built from TRBV27 and TRBJ2-3; the D gene is possibly TRBD2 (5 bases). The CDR3 is 11 amino acids. Trimming left V 3 bases short and J 14 bases short, with 12 bases between. Germline CDR1 reads MNHEY; CDR2 reads SMNVEV (reference sequence). CDR3 nucleotide sequence: TGTGCCAGCAGTTTCGGGGAAAGAAGGTATTTT. It translates to CASSFGERRYF.

This chain joins TRBV5-6 and TRBJ1-5; TRBD1 aligns across 11 bases. The V and J ends lost 4 bases and 6 bases, in that order; junction bases with no gene match: 9. Looked up from germline, CDR1 is SGHDT and CDR2 is YYEEEE. This CDR3 has 16 amino acids. CDR3 sequence (DNA): TGTGCCAGCAGCCCAGCGGGGGGACAGGGGGTTCAGCCCCAGCATTTT. Its translation: CASSPAGGQGVQPQHF.

In this sample, this clone turned up once. V usage is TRBV7-9 and J usage is TRBJ1-3; 7 nucleotides align to TRBD1. The CDR3 covers 18 residues. Trimming took 5 bases from V and 0 from J; bases not matched to a gene: 13. Germline V gene data show CDR1 as SEHNR and CDR2 as FQNEAQ (reference sequence). CDR3 sequence: CASSQDGQDFFSGNTIYF. CDR3 in DNA: TGTGCCAGCAGCCAAGACGGACAGGACTTTTTCTCTGGAAACACCATATATTTT.

The chain employs TRBV29-1 and TRBJ2-1; the D gene is possibly TRBD2 (6 bases). Germline CDR1 is SQVTM and CDR2 is ANQGSEA. The CDR3 spans 14 residues. Trimming left V 4 bases short and J 2 bases short, with 12 bases between. The chain's CDR3 is CSVVGGEAYNEQFF. The CDR3, as DNA: TGCAGCGTTGTTGGCGGGGAAGCCTACAATGAGCAGTTCTTC.

CDR3 in DNA: TGTGCCAGCAGCCCGTCAGGACCAGATACGCAGTATTTT. It yields the protein CASSPSGPDTQYF. The V gene is TRBV7-3, the J gene TRBJ2-3; no definite D call. The CDR3 consists of 13 residues. Germline CDR1 is SGHTA and CDR2 is FQGTGA. V lost 5 bases, J lost 4 bases, and 10 bases lay in between. Combining the CDR3 with reference TRBV7-3 and TRBJ2-3 gives the whole variable domain GAGVSQTPSNKVTEKGKYVELRCDPISGHTALYWYRQSLGQGPEFLIYFQGTGAADDSGLPNDRFFAVRPEGSVSTLKIQRTERGDSAVYLCASSPSGPDTQYFGPGTRLTVL.

The chain carries TRBV7-8 and TRBJ2-7; 13 bases fit TRBD2. The germline V gene encodes CDR1 SGHVS and CDR2 FQNEAQ. This CDR3 has 19 residues. The V and J ends lost 3 bases and 1 base, in that order; junction bases with no gene match: 12. DNA of the CDR3: TGTGCCAGCAGCTTTTTTGGACTAGCGGGAGTAGGGGAGTCCTACGAGCAGTACTTC. Its protein product is CASSFFGLAGVGESYEQYF.

The chain employs TRBV18 and TRBJ1-3; possibly TRBD1 for D (6 bases). Per germline, CDR1 KGHSH and CDR2 LQKENI. Trimming took off 8 bases at V and 0 bases at J, with 20 bases between the two ends. The CDR3 extends over 17 amino acids. The CDR3 bases are TGTGCCAGCCACCGGGCCCAGGGGACAAACTCTGGAAACACCATATATTTT. It specifies CASHRAQGTNSGNTIYF.

V and J are TRBV9 and TRBJ1-4; 8 nucleotides agree with TRBD1. The trim removed 4 bases at V and 10 bases at J, leaving 9 bases unmatched. The germline CDR1 and CDR2 sequences are SGDLS and YYNGEE. The CDR3 covers 14 residues. The CDR3 protein is CASSPDDRGGKLFF. The CDR3 DNA reads TGTGCCAGCAGCCCAGATGACAGGGGTGGAAAACTGTTTTTT.

The genes are TRBV28 and TRBJ2-1, with a weak D call TRBD2 (6 bases). Germline V gene lookup returns CDR1 MDHEN and CDR2 SYDVKM. The CDR3 extends over 15 amino acids. Trimming shortened V by 4 bases and J by 3 bases, and 13 bases separated the two germline ends. CDR3 sequence: CASSSLREVYNEQFF. CDR3 coding DNA: TGTGCCAGCAGTTCCCTCAGGGAGGTCTACAATGAGCAGTTCTTC.